This record looks at one T cell receptor beta chain sequence and its context. Its antigen remains unidentified. With V trimmed by 4 bases and J by 4 bases, 4 bases remained unmatched. CDR1 SQVTM and CDR2 ANQGSEA come from the germline V gene. This CDR3 has 14 amino acids. Everyone who gave samples was a healthy Caucasian. The data stem from a study of identical twins. A universal primer site was incorporated via template switching, and the cDNA contained unique molecular identifiers. TCRdb re-derived calls from the 5' RACE reads in MiXCR, one entry per CDR3 protein. There are more than 200,000 distinct CDR3 sequences in the sample; roughly an eighth occur only once, and under 9.5% lies in the top ten. Study-level findings and limits: Interpretation of the results relied on cross-sectional statistical analysis and not on following the same donors.

This chain connects TRBV29-1 to TRBJ2-2, with 9 bases that match TRBD1. This clonotype was sampled from a young woman in good health. Sequenced: memory (CD45RO+) T cells sorted from blood. The CDR3 DNA follows: TGCAGCGTTGCCCCGACAGGGGGCACCGGGGAGCTGTTTTTT. Its translation: CSVAPTGGTGELFF.